This T cell receptor beta chain was identified in a study of blood T cell repertoires in COVID-19. Whole-study context: Spain, Italy and the United States supplied samples that represented acute and convalescent COVID-19.

Profiled with immunoSEQ multiplex PCR; TCRdb holds only in-frame clones, not every one. This repertoire shows 150,000 to 200,000 clones, less than 90% found once; its top ten account for roughly 1.2%. This CDR3 is built from 16 residues. Trimming took 0 bases from V and 4 from J; bases not matched to a gene: 6. Germline CDR1 and CDR2: LGHNA and YNFKEQ. The clonotype originates from a human donor with acute COVID-19. The donor label of this sample is uncertain. V is TRBV4-2 and J is TRBJ2-5; 9 bases fit TRBD2. Sequencing was carried out using PBMCs or T cells enriched from blood (not recorded which). CDR3 nucleotides: TGTGCCAGCAGCCAAGATTCAGCGGGGGGTGGAGAGACCCAGTACTTC. This codes for CASSQDSAGGGETQYF.